The TCR beta chain under discussion was sequenced for a study of radiation and T cells in renal cell carcinoma. The germline gives CDR1 SGHRS, CDR2 YFSETQ. The CDR3 length is 16 residues. V was cut by 0 bases and J by 2 bases, with 13 bases left in between. TCRdb's copy holds only in-frame clones and misses some; the assay was immunoSEQ multiplex PCR. The data hold 100,000 to 150,000 clones, with around 84% observed a single time. This sample's time point: baseline pretreatment blood. Noted treatment: 15 Gy SBRT to primary tumor, nephrectomy 4 weeks later. The chain links TRBV5-1 to TRBJ2-3, with D perhaps TRBD1 (6 bases). The specimen comprised blood, sampled from a patient whose treatment included radiotherapy and nephrectomy. This clonotype was sampled from a woman aged 55-69 years with renal cell carcinoma. Here the CDR3 DNA reads TGCGCCAGCAGCTTGGCTCCACAGGGACCCACAGATACGCAGTATTTT. Protein product: CASSLAPQGPTDTQYF.